This T cell receptor (beta chain) was documented in a study of shared clonotypes between healthy human individuals. Points from the study as a whole: In a handful of donors, around 5% of naive CD4 clonotypes appeared in common.

Each donor was a Caucasian adult residing in Nashville, Tennessee. The authors divided CD4+ cells into CD45RA+ naive and CD45RA-negative memory subsets. The CDR3 runs to 15 residues. V was cut by 6 bases and J by 3 bases, with 18 bases left in between. The germline V gene has CDR1 MNHEY and CDR2 SVGAGI. Concerning this clone: As yet, its antigen is unknown.

TCRdb's table, derived via immunoSEQ multiplex PCR, lists solely in-frame clones and lacks some. The sample lists just over 2,000,000 clones, roughly 94% occurring once. Source material: naive CD4+ T cells sorted from blood. As to subset: CD45RA+ positively selected. The chain combines TRBV6-5 with TRBJ2-7, with D possibly being TRBD2 (7 bases). This sequence was found in a man aged 18 to 29 in good health. This CDR3 is CASSTLRGAFYEQYF. Written as DNA, the CDR3 is TGTGCCAGCAGCACACTTCGGGGGGCCTTCTACGAGCAGTACTTC.